This TCR beta chain was identified in a study of shared clonotypes between healthy human individuals (dated by TCRdb to the early 2020s). Looking at the study overall: A couple of women and three men aged 18 to 49 years were included in the cohort. The study deeply sequenced blood TCR repertoires of about five healthy adults to estimate repertoire size and the extent of clonotype sharing between individuals. Different laboratories and diverse techniques were used to prepare libraries and sequence TCR repertoires, to increase sequencing depth and limit assay-specific biases. Per donor, leukapheresis produced somewhere between about 0.9 and 9.5 billion PBMCs. Summary of the overall study and its limitations: Pairwise subsampling led to the expectation that sequencing depth would affect the degree of clonotype sharing among donors. Because the study included only a small number of donors, the genetic and exposure-history diversity represented was limited. Sampling was restricted to blood, and TCR repertoires in tissue are likely to differ from TCR repertoires in blood.

Donors were healthy HIV-negative adults with no recently reported acute infections or vaccinations. Every donor was a Caucasian adult living in Nashville, Tennessee, USA. In the unsorted samples, 70 million to 90 million PBMCs were counted, and genomic DNA was extracted using the QIAamp DNA Blood Mini kit. After blood collection by leukapheresis, PBMCs were isolated using Ficoll-Histopaque density gradient centrifugation and then cryopreserved in the vapor phase of liquid nitrogen. A remark on this clone: The target of this receptor is not known. Qualities for individual bases were not recorded, and no much larger clone is one base off.

Using the deep immunoSEQ assay, multiplex PCR amplified TCR CDR3 regions from genomic DNA. For each cell subset, the extracted genomic DNA was distributed evenly across all wells of several immunoSEQ 96-well plates, and each plate served as one replicate. Each replicate PCR for unsorted PBMC received roughly 300 ng genomic DNA, equal to 30,000 to 35,000 T cell genomes. Genomic DNA from unsorted PBMC was sequenced over ten immunoSEQ deep assay plates. Purified libraries were quantified with a Qubit 3.0 fluorometer, sized on a Bioanalyzer 2100, and re-quantified with the KAPA Library Quantification kit. Every immunoSEQ 96-well plate was sequenced on a dedicated single-read 150-cycle Illumina NextSeq 550 flow cell. On the authors' methods: Because the immunoSEQ output held only junctional sequences and lacked quality scores, the filtering could not match the filtering applied to full-length reads. To assign V/J genes and CDR3, sequences were annotated using PyIR, a Python wrapper for IgBLAST v1.9, with IMGT germline references. Reads were filtered out if the reads had weak V/J assignments (E-value above 1e-6), no CDR3, stop codons, out-of-frame junctions, or ambiguous translated residues. V3J clonotypes were defined as sequences sharing the same inferred V gene, J gene, and CDR3 amino acid sequence. Percentage overlap between repertoires was computed as shared unique clonotypes divided by the size of the smaller repertoire. Repertoire richness was assessed with RTK rarefaction, the Chao1 estimator, and Recon v2.1 estimates of unobserved clonotypes. The table comes from immuneACCESS by way of TCRdb, which keeps in-frame sequences with V and J called. Part of the clones is missing from these tables; in studies checked, under half for an unresolved V gene and the rest for unknown reasons. The V and J calls and the clone size are those of that table, but D and trimming were determined from the DNA. This sample comprises fewer than 600,000 clones, around three quarters of them detected only once. Of the sample, around 12% falls within the top ten clones.

The germline V end is reduced by 7 bases and the J end by 8 bases; junction bases left unmatched: 19. The CDR3 holds 16 amino acids from the cysteine to the phenylalanine. The read is trimmed to its CDR3 DNA, 48 bases read in frame from base 1. CDR1 LNHDA and CDR2 SQIVND were looked up in the germline V gene (reference sequence). The clonotype originates from a woman aged 40 to 55 in good health. Some clones in this sample may be carry-over from other donors' samples. The rearranged segments are TRBV19 and TRBJ2-7; 8 middle bases align to TRBD1. Sequenced: PBMCs. The DNA is as follows: TGTGCCAGTACCGATCAACCGGGACAGGACTTTGTCAAGCAGTACTTC. Translated, this is CASTDQPGQDFVKQYF.